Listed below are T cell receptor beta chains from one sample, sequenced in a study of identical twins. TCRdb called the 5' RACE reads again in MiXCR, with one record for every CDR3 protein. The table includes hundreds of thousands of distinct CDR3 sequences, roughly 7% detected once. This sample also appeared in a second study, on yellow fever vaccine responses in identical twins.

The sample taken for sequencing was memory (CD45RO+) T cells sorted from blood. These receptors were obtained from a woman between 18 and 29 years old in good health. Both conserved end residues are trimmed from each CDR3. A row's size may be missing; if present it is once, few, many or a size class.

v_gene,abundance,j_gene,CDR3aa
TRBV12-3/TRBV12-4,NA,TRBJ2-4,ASSLRGGKGNIQY
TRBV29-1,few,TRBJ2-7,SVVGGANEQY
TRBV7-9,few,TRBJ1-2,ASSSPHDGYT
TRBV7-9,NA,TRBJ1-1,ASSPGARENTEAF
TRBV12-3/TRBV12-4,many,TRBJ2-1,ASKPPTGGTRYNEQF
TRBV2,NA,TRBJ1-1,ASRKQGSNTEAF
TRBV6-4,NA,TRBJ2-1,ASSEGGGEYNEQF
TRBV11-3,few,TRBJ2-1,ASSRQGANEQF
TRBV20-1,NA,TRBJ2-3,SVQDRAALDTQY
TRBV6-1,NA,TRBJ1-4,ASSQYSREKLF
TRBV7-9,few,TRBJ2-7,ASSASATFYEQY
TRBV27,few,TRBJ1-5,ASSPRPGLPQH
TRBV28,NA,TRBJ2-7,ASWGSAGGPYEQY
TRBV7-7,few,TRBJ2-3,ASSLGDGYTDTQY
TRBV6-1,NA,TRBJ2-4,ASTPRGVAKNIQY
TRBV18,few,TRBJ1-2,ASSPPSNYGYT
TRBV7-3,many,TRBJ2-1,ASSQPGEGHNEQF
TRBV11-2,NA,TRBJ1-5,ASSSLSNQPQH
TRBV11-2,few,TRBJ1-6,ASSLEGDPTGSYYNSPLH
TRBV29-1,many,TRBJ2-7,SVERSGSPYEQY
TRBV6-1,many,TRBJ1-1,ASSLRALGAEAF
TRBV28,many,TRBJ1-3,ASSRGDSGNTIY
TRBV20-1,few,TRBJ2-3,SASWGRKETDTQY
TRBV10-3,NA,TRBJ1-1,ASSRGSGIAF
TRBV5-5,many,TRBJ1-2,ASSSGQGEKYGYT
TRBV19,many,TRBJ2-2,ASSPLKGELF
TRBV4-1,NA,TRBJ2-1,ASSHPGGVYNEQF
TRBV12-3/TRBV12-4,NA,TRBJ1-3,ASTLTGGMDTIY
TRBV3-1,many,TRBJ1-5,ASSSSTGGLSQPQH
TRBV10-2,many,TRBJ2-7,ATLRVAGEAYEQY
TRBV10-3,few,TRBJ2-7,AISQGPYYEQY
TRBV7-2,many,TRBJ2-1,ASSPRLDPF
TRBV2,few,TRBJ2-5,ASSGSGRETQY
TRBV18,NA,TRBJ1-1,ASSPEDRGGTEAF
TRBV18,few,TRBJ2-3,ASSPHSTDTQY
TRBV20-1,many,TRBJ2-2,SARGDIDTGELF
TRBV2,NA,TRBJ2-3,ASSDGSGGLDTQY
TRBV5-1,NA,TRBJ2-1,ASSRTSGGWDEQF
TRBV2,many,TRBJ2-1,ASRLSNEQF
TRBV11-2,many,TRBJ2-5,ASSLDFASGLAGEVD
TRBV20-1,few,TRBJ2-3,SARTGLAASTDTQY
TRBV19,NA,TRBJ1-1,ASSIGRGRNTEAF
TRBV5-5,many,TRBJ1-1,ASSLYGGNTEAF
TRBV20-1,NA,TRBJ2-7,SARLAPKGGEQY
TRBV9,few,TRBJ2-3,ASSPSRLAGRADTQY
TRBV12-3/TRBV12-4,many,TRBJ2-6,ASSSTGSGANVLT
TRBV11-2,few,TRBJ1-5,ASSLAQGQGYQPQH